These 29 T cell receptor beta chains were sequenced from one sample in a study of blood T cell repertoires in COVID-19. Clones were read by immunoSEQ multiplex PCR, and TCRdb kept only the in-frame ones, dropping some. The data show 150,000 to 200,000 clones, with around 82% seen just once and 6.5% to 8.5% held by the top ten. Specimen: peripheral blood. The receptor set was obtained from a woman aged 35 to 49 with COVID-19, enrolled during active disease.

This chain joins TRBV19 and TRBJ2-5; 9 bases are a match to TRBD1. With V trimmed by 7 bases and J by 5 bases, 8 bases remained unmatched. The length of the CDR3 is 14 residues. Germline V gene data show CDR1 as LNHDA and CDR2 as SQIVND (reference sequence). The CDR3 nucleotides read TGTGCCAGTACTCACACAGGGGGCGGTGAGACCCAGTACTTC. Its protein product is CASTHTGGGETQYF.

This clone was seen many times. The chain is built from TRBV3-1 (or the pseudogene TRBV3-2) and TRBJ2-5; D is uncertain. The CDR3 is 13 amino acids. Trimming pared 6 bases from V and 2 bases from J, leaving 10 bases between. Germline CDR1 is LGHDT and CDR2 is YNNKEL (reference sequence). CDR3 region: CASRHPLQETQYF. In nucleotides, the CDR3 is TGTGCCAGCAGACACCCTCTTCAAGAGACCCAGTACTTC.

The chain uses TRBV30 and TRBJ1-2; TRBD1 might be the D (6 bases). Trimming stripped 0 bases from V and 4 bases from J, with 18 bases between. Germline V gene data show CDR1 as GTSNPN and CDR2 as SVGIG (reference sequence). The CDR3 sequence is 16 residues long. CDR3 nucleotides: TGTGCCTGGAGTGTACGTCGGGGGGCTCCCATCTATGGCTACACCTTC. Translation: CAWSVRRGAPIYGYTF.

The genes are TRBV7-6 and TRBJ2-5, with 10 bases aligning to TRBD2. V lost 5 bases and J lost 0; bases outside the gene matches: 3. The CDR3 is 15 residues long. Germline V gives CDR1 SGHVS, CDR2 FNYEAQ. The CDR3 sequence: CASSRLAGDQETQYF. CDR3 DNA sequence: TGTGCCAGCAGCCGACTAGCGGGCGACCAAGAGACCCAGTACTTC. Together with reference TRBV7-6 and TRBJ2-5, the CDR3 gives the full variable domain: GAGVSQSPRYKVTKRGQDVALRCDPISGHVSLYWYRQALGQGPEFLTYFNYEAQQDKSGLPNDRFSAERPEGSISTLTIQRTEQRDSAMYRCASSRLAGDQETQYFGPGTRLLVL.

V and J are TRBV10-2 and TRBJ2-1, with 8 nucleotides matching TRBD2. The CDR3 consists of 14 residues. Germline V CDR1 and CDR2: WSHSY, SAAADI. Germline trimming cut 6 bases from V and 8 bases from J; bases unmatched to any gene: 9. Written as DNA, the CDR3 is TGCGCCAGCAGGCGGGGGGCCAGTTCTTATGAGCAGTTCTTC. Translated: CASRRGASSYEQFF.

The chain joins TRBV7-2 to TRBJ2-7; 8 bases agree with TRBD1. Germline V lookup: CDR1 SGHTA, CDR2 FQGNSA. Trimming took 5 bases from V and 3 from J; bases not matched to a gene: 9. This CDR3 is built from 15 residues. The CDR3 region is CASSPRQGSFYEQYF. CDR3 nucleotide sequence: TGTGCCAGCAGCCCTAGACAGGGGAGTTTCTACGAGCAGTACTTC.

This rearrangement joins TRBV19 to TRBJ1-2, with 7 bases aligning to TRBD1. Germline loops: CDR1 LNHDA, CDR2 SQIVND (reference sequence). V dropped 3 bases and J dropped 5; count of bases not matched to a gene: 9. The CDR3 extends over 15 amino acids. CDR3 sequence: CASSIWDRGEYGYTF. CDR3 nucleotides: TGTGCCAGTAGTATCTGGGACAGAGGGGAATATGGCTACACCTTC.

The J gene is TRBJ1-1, the V gene TRBV28, with 9 bases lining up with TRBD1. Unmatched junction bases numbered 8, after V lost 3 bases and J lost 0 bases. CDR3 length: 17 amino acids. Germline loops: CDR1 MDHEN, CDR2 SYDVKM. The CDR3 DNA reads TGTGCCAGCAGTTTGGGACAGGGAGTTGGGGTGAACACTGAAGCTTTCTTT. This encodes CASSLGQGVGVNTEAFF. Filled out from reference TRBV28 and TRBJ1-1, the complete variable domain reads DVKVTQSSRYLVKRTGEKVFLECVQDMDHENMFWYRQDPGLGLRLIYFSYDVKMKEKGDIPEGYSVSREKKERFSLILESASTNQTSMYLCASSLGQGVGVNTEAFFGQGTRLTVV.

This rearrangement joins TRBV6-1 to TRBJ1-2, with a tentative D call TRBD1 (5 bases). CDR3 length: 16 amino acids. CDR1 MNHNS and CDR2 SASEGT come from the germline V gene. The ends were cut back, 2 bases at V and 6 bases at J, with 19 bases in the middle. The CDR3 DNA follows: TGTGCCAGCAGTGAAACCCCCTTGAAGATACAGGATGGCTACACCTTC. Protein sequence: CASSETPLKIQDGYTF.

The chain employs TRBV14 and TRBJ2-7; TRBD2 matches 16 bases. V dropped 5 bases and J dropped 4; count of bases not matched to a gene: 5. The CDR3 sequence is 16 residues long. Looked up from germline, CDR1 is SGHDN and CDR2 is FVKESK. The CDR3 reads CASSGTSGRAFYEQYF. DNA for the CDR3: TGTGCCAGCAGCGGGACTAGCGGGAGGGCCTTTTACGAGCAGTACTTC.

With regard to this clone: The junction shows a germline mismatch at one end, possibly a read error. The V gene is TRBV18, the J gene TRBJ2-1, with 10 positions matching TRBD2. The germline gives CDR1 KGHSH, CDR2 LQKENI. There are 15 residues in the CDR3. The CDR3 DNA reads as TGTGCCAGCTCGCCACGGACTAGCGGTGACAATGAGCAGTTCTTC. Translating gives CASSPRTSGDNEQFF.

This clone has more than one count but fewer than ten. The chain links TRBV28 to TRBJ1-5; D possibly corresponds to TRBD1 (6 bases). Trimming took 4 bases from V and 1 from J, leaving 14 bases between them. This CDR3 contains 16 residues. Germline V gene lookup returns CDR1 MDHEN and CDR2 SYDVKM. CDR3 region: CASSSTLGASNQPQHF. The CDR3 nucleotides read TGTGCCAGCAGTTCCACTTTGGGGGCAAGCAATCAGCCCCAGCATTTT. Variable domain in full (rest from reference TRBV28 and TRBJ1-5): DVKVTQSSRYLVKRTGEKVFLECVQDMDHENMFWYRQDPGLGLRLIYFSYDVKMKEKGDIPEGYSVSREKKERFSLILESASTNQTSMYLCASSSTLGASNQPQHFGDGTRLSIL.

CDR3 coding DNA: TGTGCCAGTAGTATCGGGGGAAAGGAGACCCAGTACTTC. This translates into CASSIGGKETQYF. The chain combines TRBV19 with TRBJ2-5; weak D call: TRBD2 (6 bases). The ends were cut back, 3 bases at V and 5 bases at J, with 10 bases in the middle. The CDR3 has 13 amino acids. Looked up from germline, CDR1 is LNHDA and CDR2 is SQIVND (reference sequence).

The chain employs TRBV27 and TRBJ2-1; the D gene is possibly TRBD1 (5 bases). CDR1 is MNHEY, CDR2 SMNVEV, per germline (reference sequence). The V end lost 6 bases, the J end lost 0 bases, and 9 bases lay between the germline ends. The CDR3 loop spans 14 amino acids. The chain's CDR3 is CASSDSTSYNEQFF. In DNA form, the CDR3 reads TGTGCCAGCAGCGACAGCACCTCCTACAATGAGCAGTTCTTC.

The V call is TRBV7-3, the J call TRBJ1-1; D gene unclear. Germline CDR1 is SGHTA and CDR2 is FQGTGA. This CDR3 region has 13 residues. The V gene lost 3 bases and the J gene lost 2 bases, with 7 bases spanning the gap. The DNA of the CDR3 is TGTGCCAGCAGCTTTGGCAGTAACACTGAAGCTTTCTTT. It codes for CASSFGSNTEAFF.

This sequence joins TRBV11-2 and TRBJ1-4, with D perhaps matching TRBD1 (6 bases). CDR1 is SGHAT, CDR2 FQNNGV, per germline. CDR3 length: 15 residues. V was clipped by 5 bases and J by 0 bases, with 10 bases between them. The CDR3 DNA is TGTGCCAGCAGCGCAAACAGGGCAACTAATGAAAAACTGTTTTTT. It encodes CASSANRATNEKLFF.

This chain connects TRBV11-2 to TRBJ1-2; 8 positions match TRBD1. The V gene's germline CDR1 is SGHAT and CDR2 FQNNGV. V was clipped by 6 bases and J by 3 bases; unmatched bases: 9. The CDR3 consists of 15 residues. The CDR3 DNA reads TGTGCCAGCAGACCAGACAGGGGCGGGTACTATGGCTACACCTTC. Its protein is CASRPDRGGYYGYTF.

This clone was seen a single time. The chain links TRBV7-9 to TRBJ2-2; TRBD2 is a possible D gene (5 bases). The CDR3 extends over 12 amino acids. Germline V gene lookup returns CDR1 SEHNR and CDR2 FQNEAQ (reference sequence). Trimming removed 6 bases from V and 6 bases from J, with 8 bases in between. As DNA, the CDR3 is TGTGCCAGCAGGCCCGGGGCCGGGGAGCTGTTTTTT. It encodes CASRPGAGELFF.

This chain links TRBV7-3 with TRBJ2-5; 7 bases agree with TRBD1. CDR1 and CDR2 (germline): SGHTA, FQGTGA. The CDR3 totals 13 residues. The J segment lost 5 bases and the V segment lost 2 bases, leaving 2 bases of the junction unmatched. DNA for the CDR3: TGTGCCAGCAGCTTACAGGGGGACGAGACCCAGTACTTC. It codes for CASSLQGDETQYF.

The V and J genes are TRBV5-4 and TRBJ2-2; possible D gene TRBD2, 7 bases. Trimming took off 3 bases at V and 4 bases at J, with 13 bases between the two ends. The CDR3 sequence is 15 residues long. The germline V gene has CDR1 SGHNT and CDR2 YYREEE (reference sequence). The DNA of the CDR3 is TGTGCCAGCAGCTATGGCGGGGGCACCACCGGGGAGCTGTTTTTT. Residues: CASSYGGGTTGELFF.

The chain employs TRBV19 and TRBJ1-1; D gene uncertain. The CDR3 covers 14 residues. V lost 5 bases and J lost 0, with 10 bases in between. Per the germline V gene, CDR1 is LNHDA and CDR2 is SQIVND (reference sequence). CDR3 in amino acids: CASSQEAMNTEAFF. CDR3 nucleotide sequence: TGTGCCAGTAGTCAGGAGGCCATGAACACTGAAGCTTTCTTT.

This rearrangement joins TRBV6-5 to TRBJ1-2, with D possibly being TRBD1 (5 bases). CDR3 length: 15 amino acids. V lost 3 bases to trimming and J lost 4 bases, with 15 bases between them. The germline V gene has CDR1 MNHEY and CDR2 SVGAGI. The CDR3 protein is CASSYTGFSRYGYTF. Here the CDR3 DNA reads TGTGCCAGCAGTTATACAGGTTTCTCGCGCTATGGCTACACCTTC.

V and J are TRBV19 and TRBJ2-3; no clear D. Germline V CDR1 and CDR2: LNHDA, SQIVND (reference sequence). Trimming removed 3 bases from V and 2 bases from J, with 6 bases in between. The CDR3 consists of 13 residues. This CDR3 reads CASSINPTDTQYF. In DNA, the CDR3 is TGTGCCAGTAGTATCAATCCCACAGATACGCAGTATTTT.

The V call is TRBV5-4, the J call TRBJ2-5, with 12 bases lining up with TRBD2. The V and J ends lost 1 base and 5 bases, in that order; junction bases with no gene match: 6. The CDR3 runs 16 residues. In germline, CDR1 is SGHNT, CDR2 YYREEE (reference sequence). This CDR3 reads CASSLSSGGARETQYF. In DNA form, the CDR3 reads TGTGCCAGCAGCTTGTCTAGCGGGGGGGCCCGGGAGACCCAGTACTTC.

The J gene is TRBJ2-3, the V gene TRBV9, with TRBD2 as a possible D gene (7 bases). V lost 0 bases and J lost 5, with 13 bases in between. CDR1 and CDR2 (germline): SGDLS, YYNGEE. The CDR3 covers 15 residues. The CDR3 sequence is CASSVVGGQGDTQYF. The CDR3 nucleotides read TGTGCCAGCAGCGTAGTGGGGGGGCAAGGAGATACGCAGTATTTT.

The V call is TRBV27, the J call TRBJ2-5; perhaps TRBD1 as D (6 bases). The CDR3 spans 14 residues. V gave up 0 bases and J gave up 6 bases, with 11 bases separating them. Germline V gene sequence: CDR1 MNHEY, CDR2 SMNVEV (reference sequence). Here the CDR3 reads CASSLSSRGKTQYF. For the CDR3, the DNA is TGTGCCAGCAGTTTATCGAGCAGGGGTAAGACCCAGTACTTC.

The chain couples TRBV6-5 to TRBJ1-2, with TRBD1 identical over 7 bases. V gave up 7 bases and J gave up 4 bases; unmatched junction bases: 6. Per germline, CDR1 MNHEY and CDR2 SVGAGI. The CDR3 covers 13 residues. Written as DNA, the CDR3 is TGTGCCAGCACCGAAGACAGGGTCTATGGCTACACCTTC. Its translation is CASTEDRVYGYTF.

The chain recombines TRBV2 with TRBJ1-6; no clear D gene. Trimming shortened V by 3 bases and J by 10 bases, and 10 bases separated the two germline ends. CDR3 length equals 13 residues. In germline, CDR1 is SNHLY, CDR2 FYNNEI. CDR3 in amino acids: CASSDVPGSPLHF. The DNA for the CDR3 is TGTGCCAGCAGTGACGTTCCGGGATCACCCCTCCACTTT. The full variable domain, its missing parts supplied by reference TRBV2 and TRBJ1-6, is EPEVTQTPSHQVTQMGQEVILRCVPISNHLYFYWYRQILGQKVEFLVSFYNNEISEKSEIFDDQFSVERPDGSNFTLKIRSTKLEDSAMYFCASSDVPGSPLHFGNGTRLTVT.

The rearrangement joins TRBV2 to TRBJ2-5; TRBD1 is a possible D gene (5 bases). V lost 6 bases, J lost 9 bases, and 20 bases lay in between. CDR1 SNHLY and CDR2 FYNNEI come from the germline V gene. CDR3 length equals 14 residues. The CDR3 coding sequence is TGTGCCAGCAGGAAACACGTCTCCCAAGGGGCCCAGTACTTC. Translated, it gives CASRKHVSQGAQYF. Based on the CDR3 plus reference TRBV2 and TRBJ2-5, the full variable domain is EPEVTQTPSHQVTQMGQEVILRCVPISNHLYFYWYRQILGQKVEFLVSFYNNEISEKSEIFDDQFSVERPDGSNFTLKIRSTKLEDSAMYFCASRKHVSQGAQYFGPGTRLLVL.